This T cell receptor (beta chain) was obtained from a study of vaccination effects on CD4 cells after COVID-19. The count of this clone is one. Its antigen is not known. After expansion with viral peptide pools in the ViraFEST assay, antigen-specific CD4+ T cells were sequenced. With nine to eleven days of culture completed, CD4+ T cells were isolated. Each person got two doses of an mRNA SARS-CoV-2 vaccine, BNT162b2 or mRNA-1273. The ends lost 1 base at V and 0 bases at J; junction bases unmatched: 11. The length of the CDR3 is 18 residues. Looked up from germline, CDR1 is MNHEY and CDR2 is SMNVEV (reference sequence). Profiled with immunoSEQ multiplex PCR; TCRdb holds only in-frame clones, not every one. The sample holds tens of thousands of clones; 74% are singletons and the top ten take approximately 1.5%.

This TCR derives from a human donor who received a COVID-19 vaccine. V and J are TRBV27 and TRBJ2-7; 8 bases agree with TRBD1. This specimen was CD4+ T cells from PBMCs cultured with HCoV-229E spike peptides, taken after COVID-19 vaccination. The CDR3 loop is CASSLYRKTGVSSYEQYV. DNA of the CDR3: TGTGCCAGCAGTTTATACCGGAAGACAGGGGTCAGCTCCTACGAGCAGTACGTC.